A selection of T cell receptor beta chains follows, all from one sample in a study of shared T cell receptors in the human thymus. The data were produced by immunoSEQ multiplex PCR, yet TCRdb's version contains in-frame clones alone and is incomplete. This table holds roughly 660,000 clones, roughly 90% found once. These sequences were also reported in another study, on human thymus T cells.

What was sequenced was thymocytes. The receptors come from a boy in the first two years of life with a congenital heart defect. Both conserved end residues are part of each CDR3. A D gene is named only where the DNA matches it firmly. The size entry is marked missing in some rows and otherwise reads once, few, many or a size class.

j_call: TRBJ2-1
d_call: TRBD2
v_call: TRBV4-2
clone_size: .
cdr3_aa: CASSPGLGFVSEQFF
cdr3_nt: TGTGCCAGCAGCCCGGGACTAGGTTTCGTCAGTGAGCAGTTCTTC

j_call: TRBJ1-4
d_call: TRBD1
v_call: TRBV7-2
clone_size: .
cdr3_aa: CASSSGRHRGHEKLFF
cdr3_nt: TGTGCCAGCAGCTCAGGAAGACACAGGGGGCATGAAAAACTGTTTTTT

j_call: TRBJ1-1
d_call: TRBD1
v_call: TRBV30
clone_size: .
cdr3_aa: CAWIYRRGEESAFF
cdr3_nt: TGTGCCTGGATCTACCGCAGGGGGGAAGAATCGGCTTTCTTT

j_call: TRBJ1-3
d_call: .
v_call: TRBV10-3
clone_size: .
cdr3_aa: CAISTNRGGSGNTIYF
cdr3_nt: TGTGCCATCAGCACCAATAGGGGCGGATCTGGAAACACCATATATTTT

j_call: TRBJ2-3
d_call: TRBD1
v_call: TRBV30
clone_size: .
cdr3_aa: CAWNTDRGSDTQYF
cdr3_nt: TGTGCCTGGAATACGGACAGGGGCTCAGATACGCAGTATTTT

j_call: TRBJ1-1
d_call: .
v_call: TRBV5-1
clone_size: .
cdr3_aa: CASSLESRGGNTEAFF
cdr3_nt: TGCGCCAGCAGCTTGGAGTCTCGGGGAGGTAACACTGAAGCTTTCTTT

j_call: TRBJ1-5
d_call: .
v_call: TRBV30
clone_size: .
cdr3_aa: CAWSQPPGANQPQHF
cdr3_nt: TGTGCCTGGAGTCAACCGCCTGGGGCAAATCAGCCCCAGCATTTT

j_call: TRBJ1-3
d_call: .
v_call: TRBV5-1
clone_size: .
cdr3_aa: CASSLVGGSGNTIYF
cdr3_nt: TGCGCCAGCAGCTTGGTTGGAGGCTCTGGAAACACCATATATTTT

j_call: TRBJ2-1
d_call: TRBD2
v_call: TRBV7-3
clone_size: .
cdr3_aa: CASSLAGGFPMARRDEQFF
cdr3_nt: TGTGCCAGCAGCCTTGCGGGGGGGTTCCCTATGGCCCGTCGCGATGAGCAGTTCTTC

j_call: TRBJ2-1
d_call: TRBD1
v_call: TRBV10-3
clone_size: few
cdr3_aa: CAITSSQGASYNEQFF
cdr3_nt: TGTGCCATCACTTCCTCCCAGGGGGCCTCCTACAATGAGCAGTTCTTC

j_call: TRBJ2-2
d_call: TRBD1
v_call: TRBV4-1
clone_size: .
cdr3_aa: CASSQTPGQGSGELFF
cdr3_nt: TGCGCCAGCAGCCAGACCCCGGGACAGGGGTCCGGGGAGCTGTTTTTT

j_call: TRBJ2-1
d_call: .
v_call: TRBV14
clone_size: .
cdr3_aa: CASSQEKAGSYNEQFF
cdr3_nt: TGTGCCAGCAGCCAAGAAAAGGCGGGGTCCTACAATGAGCAGTTCTTC

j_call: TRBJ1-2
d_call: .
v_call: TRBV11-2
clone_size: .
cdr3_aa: CASSSGPSRHGYTF
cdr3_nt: TGTGCCAGCAGCTCGGGTCCCTCTAGGCATGGCTACACCTTC

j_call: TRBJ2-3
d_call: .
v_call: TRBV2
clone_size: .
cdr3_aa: CASRLSGAPSTDTQYF
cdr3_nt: TGTGCCAGCAGACTAAGCGGAGCCCCTAGCACAGATACGCAGTATTTT

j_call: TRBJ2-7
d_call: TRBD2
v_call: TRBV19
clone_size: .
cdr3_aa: CASSIDPSGEQYF
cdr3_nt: TGTGCCAGTAGTATAGACCCTAGCGGCGAGCAGTACTTC

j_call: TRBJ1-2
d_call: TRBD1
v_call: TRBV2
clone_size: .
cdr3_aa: CASSGTGVRGYGYTF
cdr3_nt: TGTGCCAGCTCCGGGACAGGGGTCCGGGGCTATGGCTACACCTTC

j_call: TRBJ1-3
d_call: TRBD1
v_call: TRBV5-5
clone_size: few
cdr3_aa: CASLPGVGQGITGNTIYF
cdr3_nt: TGTGCCAGCCTCCCTGGGGTTGGACAGGGGATCACTGGAAACACCATATATTTT